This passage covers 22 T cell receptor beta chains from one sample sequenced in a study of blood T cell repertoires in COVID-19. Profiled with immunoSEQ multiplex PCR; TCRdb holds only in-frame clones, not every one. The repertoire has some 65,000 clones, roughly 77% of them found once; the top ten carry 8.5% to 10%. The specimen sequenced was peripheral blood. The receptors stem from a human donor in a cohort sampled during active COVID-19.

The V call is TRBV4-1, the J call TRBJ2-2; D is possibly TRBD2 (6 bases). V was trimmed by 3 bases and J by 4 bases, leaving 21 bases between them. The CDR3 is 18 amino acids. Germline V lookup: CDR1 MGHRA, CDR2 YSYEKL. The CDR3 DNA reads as TGCGCCAGCAGCCAGGGTAGCGGAACTGGGTTTGGCACCGGGGAGCTGTTTTTT. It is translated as CASSQGSGTGFGTGELFF.

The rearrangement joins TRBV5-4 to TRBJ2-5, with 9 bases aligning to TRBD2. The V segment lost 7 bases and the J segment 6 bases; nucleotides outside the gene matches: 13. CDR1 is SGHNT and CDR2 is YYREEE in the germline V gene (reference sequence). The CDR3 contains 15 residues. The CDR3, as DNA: TGTGCCAGCTCCATGGGAGGCGGGAGGGAAAAGACCCAGTACTTC. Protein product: CASSMGGGREKTQYF.

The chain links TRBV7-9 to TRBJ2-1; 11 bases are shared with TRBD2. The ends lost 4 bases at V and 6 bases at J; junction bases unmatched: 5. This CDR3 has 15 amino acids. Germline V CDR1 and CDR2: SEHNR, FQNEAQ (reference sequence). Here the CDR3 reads CASSSTSGSLNEQFF. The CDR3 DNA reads TGTGCCAGCAGCTCAACTAGCGGGAGTCTCAATGAGCAGTTCTTC.

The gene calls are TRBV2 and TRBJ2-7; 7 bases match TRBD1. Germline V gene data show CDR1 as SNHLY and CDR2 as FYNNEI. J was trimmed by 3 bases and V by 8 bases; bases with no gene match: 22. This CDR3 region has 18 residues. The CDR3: CASLPPVGQSEFSYEQYF. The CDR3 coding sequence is TGTGCCAGCCTGCCACCAGTGGGACAGTCGGAATTTAGCTACGAGCAGTACTTC.

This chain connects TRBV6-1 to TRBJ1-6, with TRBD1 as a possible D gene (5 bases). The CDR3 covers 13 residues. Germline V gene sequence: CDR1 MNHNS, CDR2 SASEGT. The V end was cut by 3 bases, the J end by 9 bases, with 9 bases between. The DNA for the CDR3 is TGTGCCAGCAGTGAGGCAGGGCGTTCACCCCTCCACTTT. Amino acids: CASSEAGRSPLHF.

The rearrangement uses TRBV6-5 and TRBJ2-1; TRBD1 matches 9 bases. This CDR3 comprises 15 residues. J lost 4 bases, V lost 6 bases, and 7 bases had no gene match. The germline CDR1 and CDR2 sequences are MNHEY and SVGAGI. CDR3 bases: TGTGCCAGCAGAGCCGCGACAGGGGGTTACAATGAGCAGTTCTTC. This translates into CASRAATGGYNEQFF.

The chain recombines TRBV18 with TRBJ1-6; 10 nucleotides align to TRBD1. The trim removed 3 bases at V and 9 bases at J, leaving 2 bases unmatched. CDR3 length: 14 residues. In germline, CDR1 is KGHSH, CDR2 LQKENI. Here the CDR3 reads CASSPTGGVSPLHF. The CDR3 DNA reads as TGTGCCAGCTCACCGACAGGGGGCGTTTCACCCCTCCACTTT.

Here the CDR3 DNA reads TGTGCCAGCAACCCCAGCGGGAGCTCCTACAATGAGCAGTTCTTC. Amino acids: CASNPSGSSYNEQFF. This chain uses TRBV25-1 with TRBJ2-1; 8 nucleotides match TRBD2. CDR1 is MGHDK and CDR2 is SYGVNS in the germline V gene. J lost 0 bases, V lost 7 bases, and 5 bases had no gene match. The CDR3 has 15 residues.

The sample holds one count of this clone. CDR3 coding DNA: TGCGCCAGCAGCCGGACCTTTTCTGAGGGCCAGCCCCAGCATTTT. Protein sequence: CASSRTFSEGQPQHF. V usage is TRBV4-1 and J usage is TRBJ1-5; D remains unclear. V was cut by 4 bases and J by 7 bases, with 17 bases left in between. The germline CDR1 and CDR2 sequences are MGHRA and YSYEKL. The CDR3 length is 15 residues.

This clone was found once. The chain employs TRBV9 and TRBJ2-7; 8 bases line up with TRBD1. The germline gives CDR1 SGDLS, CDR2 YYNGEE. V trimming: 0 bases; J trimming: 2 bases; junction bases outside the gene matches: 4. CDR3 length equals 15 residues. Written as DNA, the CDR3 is TGTGCCAGCAGCGTAGGGGGCAGGGGGCCCTACGAGCAGTACTTC. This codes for CASSVGGRGPYEQYF.

The CDR3 reads CASSFVRSSYNSPLHF. The CDR3 DNA follows: TGTGCCAGCAGCTTCGTTCGGAGCTCCTATAATTCACCCCTCCACTTT. This chain links TRBV5-8 with TRBJ1-6; D is uncertain. Germline CDR1 is SGHTS and CDR2 is YDEGEE. The CDR3 length is 16 residues. V lost 2 bases to trimming and J lost 0 bases, with 9 bases between them.

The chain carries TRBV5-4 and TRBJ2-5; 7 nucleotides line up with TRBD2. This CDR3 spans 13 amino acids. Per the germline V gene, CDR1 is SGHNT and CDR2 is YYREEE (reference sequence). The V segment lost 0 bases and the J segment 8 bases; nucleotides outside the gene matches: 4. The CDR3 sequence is CASSLGGGETQYF. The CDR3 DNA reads TGTGCCAGCAGCTTGGGGGGGGGAGAAACCCAGTACTTC.

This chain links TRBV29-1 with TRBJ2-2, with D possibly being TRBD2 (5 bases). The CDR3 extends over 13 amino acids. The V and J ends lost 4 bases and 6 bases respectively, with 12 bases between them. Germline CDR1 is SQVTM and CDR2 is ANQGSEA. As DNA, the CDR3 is TGCAGCGTTGGAGAGGGCCAGGCCGGGGAGCTGTTTTTT. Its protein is CSVGEGQAGELFF.

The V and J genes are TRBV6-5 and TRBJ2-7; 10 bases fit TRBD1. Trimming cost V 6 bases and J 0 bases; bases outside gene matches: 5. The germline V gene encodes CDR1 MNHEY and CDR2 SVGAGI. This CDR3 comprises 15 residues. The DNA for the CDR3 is TGTGCCAGCAGAGACAGGGGGCGGAGCTCCTACGAGCAGTACTTC. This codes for CASRDRGRSSYEQYF.

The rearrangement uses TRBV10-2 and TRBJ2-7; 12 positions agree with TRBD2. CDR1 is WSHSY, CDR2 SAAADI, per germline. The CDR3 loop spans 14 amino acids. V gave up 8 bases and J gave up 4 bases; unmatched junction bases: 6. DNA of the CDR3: TGCGCCAGCGGGCAGGGGACTAGCGGGTACGAGCAGTACTTC. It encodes CASGQGTSGYEQYF.

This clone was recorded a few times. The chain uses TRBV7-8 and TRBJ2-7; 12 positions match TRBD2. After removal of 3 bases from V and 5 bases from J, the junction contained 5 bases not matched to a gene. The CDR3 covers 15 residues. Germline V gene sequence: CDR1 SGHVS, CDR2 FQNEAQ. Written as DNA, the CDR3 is TGTGCCAGCAGCTTCCTAGCGGGAGGGGGCCACGAGCAGTACTTC. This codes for CASSFLAGGGHEQYF.

CDR3 protein: CASSARDSGGNTQYF. The DNA for the CDR3 is TGTGCCAGCAGCGCCCGGGACTCCGGCGGGAATACGCAGTATTTT. The rearrangement uses TRBV9 and TRBJ2-3; TRBD2 might be the D (6 bases). V was shortened by 3 bases and J by 7 bases, with 18 bases between the two germline ends. CDR1 is SGDLS, CDR2 YYNGEE, per germline. This CDR3 spans 15 amino acids.

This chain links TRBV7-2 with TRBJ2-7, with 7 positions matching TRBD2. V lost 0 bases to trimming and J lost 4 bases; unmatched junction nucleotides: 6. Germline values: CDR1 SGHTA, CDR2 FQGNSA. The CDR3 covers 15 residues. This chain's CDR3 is CASSLAAGERYEQYF. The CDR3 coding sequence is TGTGCCAGCAGCTTAGCGGCGGGAGAGAGGTACGAGCAGTACTTC.

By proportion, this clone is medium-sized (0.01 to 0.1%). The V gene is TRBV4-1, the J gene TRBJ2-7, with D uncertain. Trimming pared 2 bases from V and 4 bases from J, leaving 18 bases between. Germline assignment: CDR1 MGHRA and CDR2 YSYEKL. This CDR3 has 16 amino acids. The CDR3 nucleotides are TGCGCCAGCAGCCAACAGGATCTCTTGACCGCGTACGAGCAGTACTTC. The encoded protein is CASSQQDLLTAYEQYF.

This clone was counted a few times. This CDR3 reads CASSQRQGAPFF. Written as DNA, the CDR3 is TGTGCCAGCAGCCAAAGGCAGGGGGCTCCTTTCTTT. The chain joins TRBV3-1 (or the pseudogene TRBV3-2) to TRBJ1-1; the match to TRBD1 covers 8 bases. V dropped 2 bases and J dropped 12; count of bases not matched to a gene: 5. The V gene's germline CDR1 is LGHDT and CDR2 YNNKEL (reference sequence). The CDR3 has 12 amino acids.

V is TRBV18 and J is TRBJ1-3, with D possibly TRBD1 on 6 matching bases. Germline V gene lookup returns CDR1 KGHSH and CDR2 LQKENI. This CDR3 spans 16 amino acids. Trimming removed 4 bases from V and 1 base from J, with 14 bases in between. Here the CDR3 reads CASSHEGHGSGNTIYF. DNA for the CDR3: TGTGCCAGCTCACATGAGGGACACGGGTCTGGAAACACCATATATTTT.

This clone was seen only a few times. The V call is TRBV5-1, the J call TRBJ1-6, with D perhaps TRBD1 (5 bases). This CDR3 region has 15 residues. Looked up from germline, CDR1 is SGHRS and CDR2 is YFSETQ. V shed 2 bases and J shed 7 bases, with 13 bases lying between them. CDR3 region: CASSLSGVANSPLHF. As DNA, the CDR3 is TGCGCCAGCAGCTTATCGGGGGTAGCGAATTCACCCCTCCACTTT. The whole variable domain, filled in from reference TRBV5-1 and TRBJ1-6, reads KAGVTQTPRYLIKTRGQQVTLSCSPISGHRSVSWYQQTPGQGLQFLFEYFSETQRNKGNFPGRFSGRQFSNSRSEMNVSTLELGDSALYLCASSLSGVANSPLHFGNGTRLTVT.